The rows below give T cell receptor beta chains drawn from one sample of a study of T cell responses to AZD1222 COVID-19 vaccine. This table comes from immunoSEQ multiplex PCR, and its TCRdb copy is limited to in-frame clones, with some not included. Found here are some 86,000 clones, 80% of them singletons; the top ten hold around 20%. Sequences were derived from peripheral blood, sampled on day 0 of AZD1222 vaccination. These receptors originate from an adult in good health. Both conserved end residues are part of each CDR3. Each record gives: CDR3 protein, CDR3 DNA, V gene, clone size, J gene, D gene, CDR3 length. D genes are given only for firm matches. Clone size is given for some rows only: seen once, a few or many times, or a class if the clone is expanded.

CDR3: CASSIPGQGFELSYEQYF
DNA: TGTGCCAGCAGCATTCCGGGACAGGGGTTTGAACTAAGCTACGAGCAGTACTTC
V: TRBV27
size: -
J: TRBJ2-7
D: TRBD1
length: 18

CDR3: CAISEYSGANVLTF
DNA: TGTGCCATCAGTGAATACTCTGGGGCCAACGTCCTGACTTTC
V: TRBV10-3
size: -
J: TRBJ2-6
D: -
length: 14

CDR3: CATSRDSRGSLAKNIQYF
DNA: TGTGCCACCAGCAGAGATTCTAGAGGTTCTCTAGCCAAAAACATTCAGTACTTC
V: TRBV15
size: once
J: TRBJ2-4
D: -
length: 18

CDR3: CASSSAGGRVYNEQFF
DNA: TGTGCCAGCAGCTCGGCCGGCGGGAGGGTGTACAATGAGCAGTTCTTC
V: TRBV5-5
size: -
J: TRBJ2-1
D: TRBD2
length: 16

CDR3: CASSYGRRDNSPLHF
DNA: TGTGCCAGCAGTTACGGCCGGCGGGATAATTCACCCCTCCACTTT
V: TRBV6-5
size: -
J: TRBJ1-6
D: -
length: 15

CDR3: CASSARRGSGLAGLNEQFF
DNA: TGTGCCAGCAGTGCTAGAAGGGGCTCGGGACTAGCGGGGCTCAATGAGCAGTTCTTC
V: TRBV6-1
size: -
J: TRBJ2-1
D: TRBD2
length: 19

CDR3: CASTEGQGTGELFF
DNA: TGTGCCAGCACCGAGGGTCAGGGAACCGGGGAGCTGTTTTTT
V: TRBV7-9
size: -
J: TRBJ2-2
D: -
length: 14

CDR3: CASSRSRRGSTEAFF
DNA: TGTGCCAGCAGTAGATCCCGGAGGGGGTCGACTGAAGCTTTCTTT
V: TRBV6-5
size: -
J: TRBJ1-1
D: -
length: 15

CDR3: CASSYSGTNSYEQYF
DNA: TGTGCCAGCAGTTACTCGGGGACTAATTCCTACGAGCAGTACTTC
V: TRBV6-5
size: -
J: TRBJ2-7
D: TRBD2
length: 15

CDR3: CSVEGQGLDEQYF
DNA: TGCAGCGTTGAAGGACAGGGTTTGGACGAGCAGTACTTC
V: TRBV29-1
size: -
J: TRBJ2-7
D: TRBD1
length: 13

CDR3: CASLRRETRVREAFF
DNA: TGTGCCAGCCTAAGACGCGAGACCCGGGTGCGTGAAGCTTTCTTT
V: TRBV28
size: -
J: TRBJ1-1
D: -
length: 15

CDR3: CASSRGTEQYF
DNA: TGTGCCAGCAGTAGGGGAACCGAGCAGTACTTC
V: TRBV6-5
size: once
J: TRBJ2-7
D: -
length: 11

CDR3: CASSDPLGRQFF
DNA: TGTGCCAGCAGTGACCCGTTAGGGAGGCAGTTCTTC
V: TRBV6-1
size: -
J: TRBJ2-1
D: -
length: 12

CDR3: CASSSLRGTEAFF
DNA: TGTGCCAGCAGCTCCCTCAGGGGAACTGAAGCTTTCTTT
V: TRBV7-8
size: -
J: TRBJ1-1
D: -
length: 13

CDR3: CASSQRAGGTYNEQFF
DNA: TGTGCCAGCAGCCAACGAGCGGGGGGCACCTACAATGAGCAGTTCTTC
V: TRBV7-8
size: -
J: TRBJ2-1
D: TRBD2
length: 16

CDR3: CASSSGLAYEQYF
DNA: TGTGCCAGCAGCTCGGGACTAGCCTACGAGCAGTACTTC
V: TRBV7-9
size: -
J: TRBJ2-7
D: TRBD2
length: 13

CDR3: CASSPNFGGKQYF
DNA: TGTGCCAGCAGCCCTAATTTTGGGGGAAAGCAGTACTTC
V: TRBV7-8
size: -
J: TRBJ2-7
D: -
length: 13

CDR3: CASSPTGGTQPQHF
DNA: TGTGCCAGCAGCCCTACAGGGGGCACTCAGCCCCAGCATTTT
V: TRBV11-2
size: -
J: TRBJ1-5
D: TRBD1
length: 14

CDR3: CATSDSATRQPQHF
DNA: TGTGCCACCAGTGATTCGGCTACACGGCAGCCCCAGCATTTT
V: TRBV24-1
size: -
J: TRBJ1-5
D: -
length: 14

CDR3: CASSFRQGADYGYTF
DNA: TGCGCCAGCAGCTTCCGACAGGGGGCTGACTATGGCTACACCTTC
V: TRBV5-1
size: -
J: TRBJ1-2
D: TRBD1
length: 15

CDR3: CASTGRMNTEAFF
DNA: TGTGCCAGTACCGGGAGAATGAACACTGAAGCTTTCTTT
V: TRBV6-5
size: -
J: TRBJ1-1
D: -
length: 13

CDR3: CASSEETTGNTIYF
DNA: TGCGCCAGCAGTGAGGAAACCACAGGAAACACCATATATTTT
V: TRBV10-2
size: -
J: TRBJ1-3
D: -
length: 14

CDR3: CASSSAGTENTEAFF
DNA: TGTGCCAGCAGCTCGGCCGGGACGGAGAACACTGAAGCTTTCTTT
V: TRBV7-9
size: -
J: TRBJ1-1
D: -
length: 15

CDR3: CAIQDREDSYEQYF
DNA: TGTGCCATCCAGGACAGGGAGGACTCCTACGAGCAGTACTTC
V: TRBV10-3
size: -
J: TRBJ2-7
D: TRBD1
length: 14

CDR3: CASSHQTGAESLHF
DNA: TGTGCCAGCAGCCATCAGACAGGGGCAGAATCCCTCCACTTT
V: TRBV4-2
size: -
J: TRBJ1-6
D: TRBD1
length: 14

CDR3: CASGRTANTEAFF
DNA: TGTGCCAGCGGCCGGACGGCGAACACTGAAGCTTTCTTT
V: TRBV3-1/TRBV3-2
size: -
J: TRBJ1-1
D: -
length: 13

CDR3: CASSPVQGANEQYF
DNA: TGTGCCAGCTCACCAGTACAGGGGGCTAACGAGCAGTACTTC
V: TRBV18
size: -
J: TRBJ2-7
D: TRBD1
length: 14

CDR3: CASSSDSGTGGIRTEAFF
DNA: TGCGCCAGCAGCTCCGACTCCGGGACAGGGGGCATTCGGACTGAAGCTTTCTTT
V: TRBV5-1
size: -
J: TRBJ1-1
D: TRBD1
length: 18

CDR3: CASSKLAGGPHNEQFF
DNA: TGTGCCAGCTCAAAACTAGCGGGAGGGCCACACAATGAGCAGTTCTTC
V: TRBV18
size: -
J: TRBJ2-1
D: TRBD2
length: 16

CDR3: CASSSDRAHEKLFF
DNA: TGCGCCAGCAGCTCGGACAGGGCTCATGAAAAACTGTTTTTT
V: TRBV5-1
size: -
J: TRBJ1-4
D: TRBD1
length: 14

CDR3: CASSLGGTHHEGGYTF
DNA: TGCGCCAGCAGCTTAGGTGGGACCCACCACGAGGGTGGCTACACCTTC
V: TRBV5-1
size: -
J: TRBJ1-2
D: -
length: 16

CDR3: CATQRGGSGANVLTF
DNA: TGCGCCACCCAGCGGGGGGGCTCTGGGGCCAACGTCCTGACTTTC
V: TRBV5-1
size: -
J: TRBJ2-6
D: TRBD2
length: 15

CDR3: CASSQAPGEQPQHF
DNA: TGCGCCAGCAGCCAAGCCCCGGGGGAACAGCCCCAGCATTTT
V: TRBV4-1
size: once
J: TRBJ1-5
D: -
length: 14

CDR3: CASSFGSDTGELFF
DNA: TGCGCCAGCAGCTTCGGATCAGACACCGGGGAGCTGTTTTTT
V: TRBV5-1
size: -
J: TRBJ2-2
D: -
length: 14

CDR3: CASSSESGQINSPLHF
DNA: TGTGCCAGTAGTAGTGAATCGGGACAGATTAATTCACCCCTCCACTTT
V: TRBV19
size: -
J: TRBJ1-6
D: TRBD1
length: 16

CDR3: CASKGTSGPPGETQYF
DNA: TGTGCCAGCAAAGGGACTAGCGGGCCCCCGGGGGAGACCCAGTACTTC
V: TRBV2
size: -
J: TRBJ2-5
D: TRBD2
length: 16

CDR3: CASSLVGARTEAFF
DNA: TGTGCCAGCAGTCTAGTAGGGGCGCGAACTGAAGCTTTCTTT
V: TRBV6-1
size: once
J: TRBJ1-1
D: -
length: 14

CDR3: CASSPPGRNYSPLHF
DNA: TGTGCCAGCAGCCCACCGGGACGCAATTATTCACCCCTCCACTTT
V: TRBV3-1/TRBV3-2
size: -
J: TRBJ1-6
D: -
length: 15

CDR3: CASSLGRIRLTEAFF
DNA: TGTGCCAGCAGCTTGGGCAGGATCCGGTTGACTGAAGCTTTCTTT
V: TRBV5-6
size: -
J: TRBJ1-1
D: -
length: 15

CDR3: CASSLLPSAFGANVLTF
DNA: TGTGCCAGCAGCTTACTGCCGTCCGCTTTTGGGGCCAACGTCCTGACTTTC
V: TRBV7-9
size: -
J: TRBJ2-6
D: -
length: 17

CDR3: CASSTGFREKLFF
DNA: TGTGCCAGCTCGACAGGGTTTAGAGAAAAACTGTTTTTT
V: TRBV28
size: -
J: TRBJ1-4
D: TRBD1
length: 13